This T cell receptor (beta chain) emerged from a study of PD-1 blockade in classical Hodgkin lymphoma. Every patient relapsed after autologous stem cell transplantation, and brentuximab vedotin exposure varied. Best responses fell into complete response, partial response or progressive disease. Study-wide results and limits: The authors excluded patients who started nivolumab under 1 year after ASCT. Reports described newly diagnosed patients as having lower baseline TCR diversity than healthy donors. CD8+ TCR diversity did not rise significantly by C4D1, unlike CD4+.

Some clones are missing from TCRdb's copy, which holds only in-frame ones; the method was immunoSEQ multiplex PCR. The profile shows some 150,000 clones, about four fifths of them singletons. At least ten counts were recorded for this clone. Its antigen is not known. The material sequenced was peripheral blood mononuclear cells (PBMCs), taken before the second cycle of nivolumab. The sequence derives from a human donor with classical Hodgkin lymphoma.

The CDR3 is CAISAGLALETQYF. The CDR3 nucleotides read TGTGCCATCAGTGCCGGACTAGCCTTGGAGACCCAGTACTTC. The genes are TRBV10-3 and TRBJ2-5, with 8 bases that match TRBD2. The J segment lost 5 bases and the V segment lost 4 bases, leaving 6 bases of the junction unmatched. The CDR3 is 14 residues long. In germline, CDR1 is ENHRY, CDR2 SYGVKD.